These 2 T cell receptor beta chains were all obtained from the same sample, sequenced in a study of cytomegalovirus exposure and HLA in healthy donors. Both 60 Vbeta primers and 13 Jbeta primers went into the PCR. The method was immunoSEQ multiplex PCR; TCRdb's version includes in-frame clones alone and lacks a portion of them. Among 120,000 to 150,000 clones listed, 70% to 80% were seen once. Sequenced material: PBMCs. The receptors were sampled from a man aged 35 to 55 in good health and CMV-seropositive.

The chain links TRBV5-4 to TRBJ2-2; 12 positions match TRBD2. Germline V CDR1 and CDR2: SGHNT, YYREEE (reference sequence). The CDR3 length is 16 residues. With V trimmed by 4 bases and J by 3 bases, 4 bases remained unmatched. For the CDR3, the DNA is TGTGCCAGCAGCGCCAGACTAGCGGGGGACACCGGGGAGCTGTTTTTT. Protein product: CASSARLAGDTGELFF.

The V call is TRBV6-5, the J call TRBJ2-6; no clear D. This CDR3 is built from 16 residues. Trimming left V 4 bases short and J 2 bases short, with 12 bases between. Germline V gene data show CDR1 as MNHEY and CDR2 as SVGAGI. The CDR3 loop is CASSSGLFTGANVLTF. DNA for the CDR3: TGTGCCAGCAGTTCCGGGTTATTCACTGGGGCCAACGTCCTGACTTTC.